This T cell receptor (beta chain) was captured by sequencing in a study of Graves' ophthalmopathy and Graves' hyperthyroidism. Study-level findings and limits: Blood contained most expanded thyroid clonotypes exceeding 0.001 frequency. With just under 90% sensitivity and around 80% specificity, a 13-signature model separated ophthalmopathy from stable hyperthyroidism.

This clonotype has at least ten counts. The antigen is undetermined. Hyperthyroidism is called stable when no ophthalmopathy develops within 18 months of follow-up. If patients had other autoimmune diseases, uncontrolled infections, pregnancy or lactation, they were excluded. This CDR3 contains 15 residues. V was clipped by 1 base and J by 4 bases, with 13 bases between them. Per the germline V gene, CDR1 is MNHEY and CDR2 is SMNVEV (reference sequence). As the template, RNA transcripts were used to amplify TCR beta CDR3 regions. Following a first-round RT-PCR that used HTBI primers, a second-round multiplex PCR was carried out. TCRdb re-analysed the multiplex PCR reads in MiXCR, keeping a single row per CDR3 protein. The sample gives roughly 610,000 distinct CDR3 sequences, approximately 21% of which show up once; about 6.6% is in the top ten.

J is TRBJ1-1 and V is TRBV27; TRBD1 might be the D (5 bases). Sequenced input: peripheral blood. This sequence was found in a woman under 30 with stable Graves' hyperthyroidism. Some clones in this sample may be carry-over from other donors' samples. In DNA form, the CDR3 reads TGTGCCAGCAGTTTATTGGGTACAGGCAGCACTGAAGCTTTCTTT. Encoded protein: CASSLLGTGSTEAFF.